What follows are 6 T cell receptor beta chains derived from one specimen sequenced in a study of beta chain features in type 1 diabetes. Points from the study as a whole: When Type 1 diabetes patients were examined, their TCRB CDR3s proved moderately but significantly shorter in all four CD4+ subsets.

The isolated RNA, all of it, was reverse transcribed, so expressed TCRB transcripts were what got sequenced. Sequencing used immunoSEQ multiplex PCR; TCRdb keeps in-frame clones, though not all of them. The data show about 160,000 clones, approximately 8% seen once. These receptors' antigens are unknown. Sample: central memory CD4+ T cells from blood. Receptor source: a man younger than 35 with type 1 diabetes.

The gene calls are TRBV7-9 and TRBJ2-3, with TRBD2 matching 11 bases. CDR1 is SEHNR and CDR2 is FQNEAQ in the germline V gene (reference sequence). The CDR3 runs to 17 residues. Trimming cost V 3 bases and J 0 bases; bases outside gene matches: 5. CDR3 coding DNA: TGTGCCAGCAGCTTCTGGACTAGCGGGCTTAGCACAGATACGCAGTATTTT. Its protein is CASSFWTSGLSTDTQYF.

V gene TRBV28 combines with J gene TRBJ1-1; D is possibly TRBD1 (5 bases). The CDR3 totals 14 residues. Trimming took off 3 bases at V and 4 bases at J, with 12 bases between the two ends. Germline loops: CDR1 MDHEN, CDR2 SYDVKM. CDR3 nucleotide sequence: TGTGCCAGCAGTTTTGTCGGGGGAGGCACTGAAGCTTTCTTT. It translates to CASSFVGGGTEAFF.

This clone was counted only a few times. The chain has TRBV11-3 and TRBJ2-7; TRBD1 aligns across 7 bases. The CDR3 length is 14 residues. With V trimmed by 5 bases and J by 3 bases, 7 bases remained unmatched. Germline CDR1 reads SGHNT; CDR2 reads YENEEA. The CDR3 nucleotides read TGTGCCAGCAGCCCCCAGGGGGACAGCTACGAGCAGTACTTC. Translated, it gives CASSPQGDSYEQYF.

The CDR3 spells CASSSSPGNEQFF. CDR3 DNA: TGTGCCAGCAGCTCGAGCCCGGGAAATGAGCAGTTCTTC. The chain has TRBV5-4 and TRBJ2-1; a possible D gene is TRBD2 (5 bases). The germline V and J ends were trimmed by 3 bases and 7 bases, with 11 bases remaining between them. Germline V gene data show CDR1 as SGHNT and CDR2 as YYREEE (reference sequence). The CDR3 contains 13 residues.

The chain uses TRBV11-2 and TRBJ1-4; D not resolved. This CDR3 is built from 14 residues. Trimming left V 10 bases short and J 0 bases short, with 12 bases between. CDR1 and CDR2 (germline): SGHAT, FQNNGV. DNA for the CDR3: TGTGCCACCGAAAAGAGGTCAACTAATGAAAAACTGTTTTTT. It specifies CATEKRSTNEKLFF.

This clone was recorded many times. V usage is TRBV29-1 and J usage is TRBJ2-1; 14 bases are shared with TRBD2. CDR3 length equals 15 residues. Germline assignment: CDR1 SQVTM and CDR2 ANQGSEA. The J segment lost 9 bases and the V segment lost 2 bases, leaving 6 bases of the junction unmatched. The chain's CDR3 is CSVERGTSGSGEQFF. In DNA form, the CDR3 reads TGCAGCGTTGAAAGGGGGACTAGCGGGAGTGGTGAGCAGTTCTTC.